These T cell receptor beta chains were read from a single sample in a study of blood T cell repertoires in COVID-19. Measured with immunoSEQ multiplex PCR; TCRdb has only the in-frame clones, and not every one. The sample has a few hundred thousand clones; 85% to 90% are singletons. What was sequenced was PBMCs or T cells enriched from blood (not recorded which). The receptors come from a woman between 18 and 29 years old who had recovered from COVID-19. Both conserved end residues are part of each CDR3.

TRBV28,CASGGGAGNTIYF
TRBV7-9,CASSSRQGAVDYGYTF
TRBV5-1,CASNIGAGGTGELFF
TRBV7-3,CASSLIAGNSPLHF
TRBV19,CASSRQGAVEQYF
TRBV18,CASSRNTGGNEQFF
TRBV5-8,CASSLLRGGDEQFF
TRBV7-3,CASSLLLADTQYF
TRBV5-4,CASSSRLAGGAETQYF
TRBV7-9,CASSLPGLAGVDGELFF
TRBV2,CASSRDNSANEKLFF
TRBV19,CASRGGTGANYGYTF
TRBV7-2,CARGKGQGELFF
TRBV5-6,CASSLANYRNYGYTF
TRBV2,CASKGDNEKLFF
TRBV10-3,CAISEYRFPFYGYTF
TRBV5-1,CASKTLQGPEYEQYF
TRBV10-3,CAISESQAGGKGDTQYF
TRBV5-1,CASSPSGGETQYF
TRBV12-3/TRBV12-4,CASSLEGVGYTF
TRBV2,CASSVRAENTEAFF
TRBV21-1,CASSKALQGGGNTIYF
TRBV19,CASSSDRGYINEKLFF
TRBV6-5,CASAGLYGYTF
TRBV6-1,CASSDQGTEAFF
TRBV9,CASSPSDRGPFF
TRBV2,CASRGTRAYEQYF